Listed here is a single T cell receptor (beta chain). This specimen comes from a study of cytomegalovirus exposure and HLA in healthy donors. PCR primers comprised 60 Vbeta and 13 Jbeta primers. Data came from immunoSEQ multiplex PCR; TCRdb stores just in-frame clones and leaves some out. This table holds about 98,000 clones, about 83% found once. The sequenced sample consisted of PBMCs. The clonotype comes from a female donor in good health and CMV-seropositive.

CDR3 sequence: CASSTPTGTNEKLFF. As DNA, the CDR3 is TGTGCCAGTAGTACCCCGACAGGAACTAATGAAAAACTGTTTTTT. The V and J genes are TRBV19 and TRBJ1-4; TRBD1 is a possible D gene (6 bases). The V gene lost 4 bases and the J gene lost 1 base, with 10 bases spanning the gap. Germline V gives CDR1 LNHDA, CDR2 SQIVND (reference sequence). This CDR3 comprises 15 residues. Based on the CDR3 plus reference TRBV19 and TRBJ1-4, the full variable domain is DGGITQSPKYLFRKEGQNVTLSCEQNLNHDAMYWYRQDPGQGLRLIYYSQIVNDFQKGDIAEGYSVSREKKESFPLTVTSAQKNPTAFYLCASSTPTGTNEKLFFGSGTQLSVL.